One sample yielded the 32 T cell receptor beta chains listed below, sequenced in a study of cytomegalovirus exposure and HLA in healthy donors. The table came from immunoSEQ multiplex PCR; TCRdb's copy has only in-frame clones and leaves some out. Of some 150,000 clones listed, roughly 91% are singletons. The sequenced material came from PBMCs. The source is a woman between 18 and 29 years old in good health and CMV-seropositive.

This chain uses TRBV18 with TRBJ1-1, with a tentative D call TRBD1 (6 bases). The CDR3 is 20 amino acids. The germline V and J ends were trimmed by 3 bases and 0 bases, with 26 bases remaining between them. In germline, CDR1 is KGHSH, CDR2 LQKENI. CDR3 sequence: CASSPPGVEDDLAMNTEAFF. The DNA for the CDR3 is TGTGCCAGCTCACCGCCAGGGGTGGAAGATGACCTGGCCATGAACACTGAAGCTTTCTTT. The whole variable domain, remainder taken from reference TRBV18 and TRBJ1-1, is NAGVMQNPRHLVRRRGQEARLRCSPMKGHSHVYWYRQLPEEGLKFMVYLQKENIIDESGMPKERFSAEFPKEGPSILRIQQVVRGDSAAYFCASSPPGVEDDLAMNTEAFFGQGTRLTVV.

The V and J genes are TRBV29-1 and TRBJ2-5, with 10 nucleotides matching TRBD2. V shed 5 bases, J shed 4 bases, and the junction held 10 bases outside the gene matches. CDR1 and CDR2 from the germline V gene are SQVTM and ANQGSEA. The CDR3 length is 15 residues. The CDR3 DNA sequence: TGCAGCGTTCTACTCCTAGCGGGAGTGAGAGAGACCCAGTACTTC. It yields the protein CSVLLLAGVRETQYF.

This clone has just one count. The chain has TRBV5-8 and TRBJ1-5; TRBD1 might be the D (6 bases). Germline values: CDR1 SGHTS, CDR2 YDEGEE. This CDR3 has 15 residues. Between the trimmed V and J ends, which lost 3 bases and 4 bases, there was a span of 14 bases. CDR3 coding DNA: TGTGCCAGCAGCTATGAAAACAGGGTTAATCAGCCCCAGCATTTT. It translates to CASSYENRVNQPQHF.

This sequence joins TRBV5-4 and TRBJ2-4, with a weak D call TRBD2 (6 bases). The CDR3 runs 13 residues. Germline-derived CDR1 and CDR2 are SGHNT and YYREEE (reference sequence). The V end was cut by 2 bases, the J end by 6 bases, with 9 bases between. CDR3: CASSLLGGNIQYF. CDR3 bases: TGTGCCAGCAGCTTACTCGGGGGAAACATTCAGTACTTC.

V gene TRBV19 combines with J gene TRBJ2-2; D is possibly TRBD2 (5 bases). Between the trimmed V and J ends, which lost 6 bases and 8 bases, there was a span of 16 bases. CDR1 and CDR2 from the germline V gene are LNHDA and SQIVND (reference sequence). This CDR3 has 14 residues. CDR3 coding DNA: TGTGCCAGTAGCCCGGGGATAACACCGGGGGAGCTGTTTTTT. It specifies CASSPGITPGELFF. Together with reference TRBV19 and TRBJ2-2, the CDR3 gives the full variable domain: DGGITQSPKYLFRKEGQNVTLSCEQNLNHDAMYWYRQDPGQGLRLIYYSQIVNDFQKGDIAEGYSVSREKKESFPLTVTSAQKNPTAFYLCASSPGITPGELFFGEGSRLTVL.

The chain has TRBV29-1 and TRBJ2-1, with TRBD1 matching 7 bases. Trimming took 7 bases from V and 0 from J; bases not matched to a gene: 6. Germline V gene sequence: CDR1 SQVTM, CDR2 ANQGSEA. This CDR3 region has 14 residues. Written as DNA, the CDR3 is TGCAGCGAACGACAGGGCGACTCCTACAATGAGCAGTTCTTC. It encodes CSERQGDSYNEQFF.

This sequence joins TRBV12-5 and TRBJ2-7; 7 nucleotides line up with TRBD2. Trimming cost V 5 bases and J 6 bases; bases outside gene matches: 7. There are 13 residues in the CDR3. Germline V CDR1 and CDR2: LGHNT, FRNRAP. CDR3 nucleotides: TGTGCTAGTGGTACCGGGACTACCCTCGAGCAGTACTTC. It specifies CASGTGTTLEQYF. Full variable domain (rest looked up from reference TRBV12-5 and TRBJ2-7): DARVTQTPRHKVTEMGQEVTMRCQPILGHNTVFWYRQTMMQGLELLAYFRNRAPLDDSGMPKDRFSAEMPDATLATLKIQPSEPRDSAVYFCASGTGTTLEQYFGPGTRLTVT.

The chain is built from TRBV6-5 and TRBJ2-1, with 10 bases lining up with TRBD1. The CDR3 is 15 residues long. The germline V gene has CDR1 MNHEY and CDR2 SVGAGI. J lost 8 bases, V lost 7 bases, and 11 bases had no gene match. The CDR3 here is CASTLTGGAVDEQFF. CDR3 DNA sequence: TGTGCCAGCACCCTGACAGGGGGCGCGGTGGATGAGCAGTTCTTC.

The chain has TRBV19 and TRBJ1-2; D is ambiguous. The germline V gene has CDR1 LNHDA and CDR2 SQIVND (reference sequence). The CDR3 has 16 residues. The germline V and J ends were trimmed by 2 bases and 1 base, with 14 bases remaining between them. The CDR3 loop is CASSIKRRLLNYGYTF. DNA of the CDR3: TGTGCCAGTAGTATAAAGAGGCGTCTCCTTAACTATGGCTACACCTTC.

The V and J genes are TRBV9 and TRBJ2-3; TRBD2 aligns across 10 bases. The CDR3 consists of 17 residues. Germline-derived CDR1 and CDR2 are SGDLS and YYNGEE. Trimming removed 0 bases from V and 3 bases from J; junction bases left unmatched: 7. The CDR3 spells CASSVDPAGGLTDTQYF. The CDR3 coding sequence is TGTGCCAGCAGCGTAGATCCAGCGGGAGGGCTGACAGATACGCAGTATTTT.

CDR3 DNA: TGTGCCAGCAGCTTGAGGGGTCCTTTGAACACCGGGGAGCTGTTTTTT. This gives the protein CASSLRGPLNTGELFF. The rearrangement links TRBV5-6 to TRBJ2-2, with TRBD1 as a possible D gene (5 bases). The germline V and J ends were trimmed by 1 base and 1 base, with 11 bases remaining between them. Germline-derived CDR1 and CDR2 are SGHDT and YYEEEE. The CDR3 totals 16 residues.

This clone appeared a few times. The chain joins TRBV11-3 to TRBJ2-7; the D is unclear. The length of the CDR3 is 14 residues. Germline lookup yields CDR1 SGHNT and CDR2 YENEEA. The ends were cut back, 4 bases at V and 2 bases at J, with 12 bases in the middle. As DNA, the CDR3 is TGTGCCAGCAGCTCCACTCCGCTAGCCTACGAGCAGTACTTC. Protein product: CASSSTPLAYEQYF.

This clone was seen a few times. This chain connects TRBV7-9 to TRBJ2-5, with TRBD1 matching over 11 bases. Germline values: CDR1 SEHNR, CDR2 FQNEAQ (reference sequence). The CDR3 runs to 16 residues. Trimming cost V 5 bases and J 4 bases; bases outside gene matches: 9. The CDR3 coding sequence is TGTGCCAGCAGCCTATCCGGGACAGGGGGGGGAGAGACCCAGTACTTC. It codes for CASSLSGTGGGETQYF. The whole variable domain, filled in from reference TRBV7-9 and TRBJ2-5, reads DTGVSQNPRHKITKRGQNVTFRCDPISEHNRLYWYRQTLGQGPEFLTYFQNEAQLEKSRLLSDRFSAERPKGSFSTLEIQRTEQGDSAMYLCASSLSGTGGGETQYFGPGTRLLVL.

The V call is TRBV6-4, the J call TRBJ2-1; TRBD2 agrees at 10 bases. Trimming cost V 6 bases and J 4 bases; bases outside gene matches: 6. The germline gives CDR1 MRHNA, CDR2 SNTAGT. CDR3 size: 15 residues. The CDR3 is CASSPRTSGYNEQFF. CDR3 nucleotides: TGTGCCAGCAGCCCGAGGACTAGCGGATACAATGAGCAGTTCTTC.

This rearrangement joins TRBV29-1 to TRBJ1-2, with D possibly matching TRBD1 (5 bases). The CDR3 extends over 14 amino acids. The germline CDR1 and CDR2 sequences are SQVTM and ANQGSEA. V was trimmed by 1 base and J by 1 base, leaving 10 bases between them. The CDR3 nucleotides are TGCAGCGTTGAAGTGCAGGGTAATAACTATGGCTACACCTTC. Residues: CSVEVQGNNYGYTF.

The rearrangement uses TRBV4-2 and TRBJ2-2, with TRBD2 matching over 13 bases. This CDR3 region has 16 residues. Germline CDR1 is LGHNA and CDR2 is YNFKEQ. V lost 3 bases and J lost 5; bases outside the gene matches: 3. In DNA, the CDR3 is TGTGCCAGCAGCCAGGGGACTAGCGGGAAGACCGGGGAGCTGTTTTTT. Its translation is CASSQGTSGKTGELFF.

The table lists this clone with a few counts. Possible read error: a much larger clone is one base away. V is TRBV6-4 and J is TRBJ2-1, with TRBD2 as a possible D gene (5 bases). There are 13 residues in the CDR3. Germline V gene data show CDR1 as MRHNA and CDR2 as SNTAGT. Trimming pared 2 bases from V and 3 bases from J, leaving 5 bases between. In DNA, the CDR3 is TGTGCCAGCAGTGACCGGGACTACAATGAGCAGTTCTTC. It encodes CASSDRDYNEQFF.

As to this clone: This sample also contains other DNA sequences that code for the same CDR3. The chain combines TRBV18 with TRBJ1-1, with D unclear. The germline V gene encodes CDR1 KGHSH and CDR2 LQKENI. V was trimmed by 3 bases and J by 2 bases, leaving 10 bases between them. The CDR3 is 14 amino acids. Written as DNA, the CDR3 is TGTGCCAGCTCACCCGCACGGGGAAACACTGAAGCTTTCTTT. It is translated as CASSPARGNTEAFF.

CDR3 sequence reads: CASSPWGRTEAFF. The CDR3 DNA sequence: TGTGCCAGCAGCCCCTGGGGGCGCACTGAAGCTTTCTTT. This chain joins TRBV7-2 and TRBJ1-1, with a tentative D call TRBD1 (6 bases). V was pared by 5 bases and J by 4 bases, with 11 bases between. CDR1 SGHTA and CDR2 FQGNSA come from the germline V gene. The CDR3 is 13 amino acids.

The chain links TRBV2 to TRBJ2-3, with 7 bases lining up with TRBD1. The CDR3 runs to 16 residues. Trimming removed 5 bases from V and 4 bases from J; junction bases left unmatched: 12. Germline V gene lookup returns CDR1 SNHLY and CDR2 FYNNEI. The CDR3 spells CASSPRQGRRPDTQYF. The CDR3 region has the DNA TGTGCCAGCAGTCCACGACAGGGTAGGCGTCCAGATACGCAGTATTTT.

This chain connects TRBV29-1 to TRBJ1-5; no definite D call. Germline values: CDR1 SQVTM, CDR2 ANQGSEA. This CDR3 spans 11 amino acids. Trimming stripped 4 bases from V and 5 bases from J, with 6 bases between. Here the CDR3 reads CSVGEDQPQHF. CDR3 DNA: TGCAGCGTTGGGGAGGATCAGCCCCAGCATTTT.

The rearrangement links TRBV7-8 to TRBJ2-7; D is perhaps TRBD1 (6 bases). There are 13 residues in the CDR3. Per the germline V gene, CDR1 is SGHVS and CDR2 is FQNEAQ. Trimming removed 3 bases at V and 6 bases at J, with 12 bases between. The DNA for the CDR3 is TGTGCCAGCAGCTTCAGGGGAGAGGGCGAGCAGTACTTC. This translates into CASSFRGEGEQYF.

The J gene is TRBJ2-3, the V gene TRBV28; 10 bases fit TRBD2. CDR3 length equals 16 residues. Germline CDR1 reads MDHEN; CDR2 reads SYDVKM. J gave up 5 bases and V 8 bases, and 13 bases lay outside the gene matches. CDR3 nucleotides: TGTGCCAGCCTGACCCCTAGCGGGAGAGATGTAGATACGCAGTATTTT. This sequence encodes CASLTPSGRDVDTQYF.

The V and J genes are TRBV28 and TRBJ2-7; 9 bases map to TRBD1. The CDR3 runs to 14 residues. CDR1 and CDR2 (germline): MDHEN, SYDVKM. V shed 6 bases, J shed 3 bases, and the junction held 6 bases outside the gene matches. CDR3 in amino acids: CASRTGGANYEQYF. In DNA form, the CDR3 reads TGTGCCAGCAGAACAGGGGGCGCAAACTACGAGCAGTACTTC.

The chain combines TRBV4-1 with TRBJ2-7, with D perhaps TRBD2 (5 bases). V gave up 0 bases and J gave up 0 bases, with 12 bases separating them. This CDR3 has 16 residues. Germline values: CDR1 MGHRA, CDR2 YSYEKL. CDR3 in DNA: TGCGCCAGCAGCCAAGATGGGGAGTTGAGCTCCTACGAGCAGTACTTC. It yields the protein CASSQDGELSSYEQYF.

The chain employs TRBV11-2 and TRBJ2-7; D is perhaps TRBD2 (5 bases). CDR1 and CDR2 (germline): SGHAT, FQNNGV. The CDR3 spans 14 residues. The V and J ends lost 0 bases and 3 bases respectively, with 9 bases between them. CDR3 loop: CASSLDRGNYEQYF. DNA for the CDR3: TGTGCCAGCAGCTTAGATCGAGGGAACTACGAGCAGTACTTC. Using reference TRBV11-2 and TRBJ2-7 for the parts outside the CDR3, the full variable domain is EAGVAQSPRYKIIEKRQSVAFWCNPISGHATLYWYQQILGQGPKLLIQFQNNGVVDDSQLPKDRFSAERLKGVDSTLKIQPAKLEDSAVYLCASSLDRGNYEQYFGPGTRLTVT.

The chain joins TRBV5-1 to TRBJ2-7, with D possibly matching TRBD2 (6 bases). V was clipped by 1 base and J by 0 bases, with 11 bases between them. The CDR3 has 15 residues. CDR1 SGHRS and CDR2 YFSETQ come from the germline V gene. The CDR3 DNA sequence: TGCGCCAGCAGCTTGTGGAGCGGGCTCTCCTACGAGCAGTACTTC. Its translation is CASSLWSGLSYEQYF.

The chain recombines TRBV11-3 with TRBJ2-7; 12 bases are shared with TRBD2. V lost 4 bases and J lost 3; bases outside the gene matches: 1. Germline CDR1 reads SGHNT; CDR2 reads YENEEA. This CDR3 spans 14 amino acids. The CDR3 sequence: CASSWTSGNYEQYF. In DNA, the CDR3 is TGTGCCAGCAGCTGGACTAGCGGGAACTACGAGCAGTACTTC.

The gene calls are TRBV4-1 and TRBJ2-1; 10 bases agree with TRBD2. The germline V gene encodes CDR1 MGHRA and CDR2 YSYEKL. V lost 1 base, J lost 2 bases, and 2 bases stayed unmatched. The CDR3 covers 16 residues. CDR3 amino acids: CASSQGTSGPYNEQFF. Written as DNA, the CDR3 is TGCGCCAGCAGCCAAGGGACTAGCGGACCCTACAATGAGCAGTTCTTC.

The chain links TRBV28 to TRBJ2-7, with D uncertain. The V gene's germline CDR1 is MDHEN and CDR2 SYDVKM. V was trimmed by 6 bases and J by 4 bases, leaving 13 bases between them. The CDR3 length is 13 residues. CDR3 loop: CASSINLRYEQYF. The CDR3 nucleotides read TGTGCCAGCAGCATAAACCTGCGTTACGAGCAGTACTTC.

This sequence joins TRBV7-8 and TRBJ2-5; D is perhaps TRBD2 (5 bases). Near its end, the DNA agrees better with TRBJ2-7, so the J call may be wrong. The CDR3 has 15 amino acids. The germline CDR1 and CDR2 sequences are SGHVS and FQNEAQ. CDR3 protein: CASSLEFRTYYEQYF. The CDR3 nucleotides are TGTGCCAGCAGCCTAGAGTTCAGGACTTACTACGAGCAGTACTTC.

CDR3 in DNA: TGTGCCAGCAGATCGCCCGGACAGGGTTTTAACTATGGCTACACCTTC. Translation gives CASRSPGQGFNYGYTF. The rearrangement links TRBV6-6 to TRBJ1-2; 8 bases are a match to TRBD1. This CDR3 comprises 16 residues. Per germline, CDR1 MNHNY and CDR2 SVGAGI (reference sequence). J lost 1 base, V lost 6 bases, and 10 bases had no gene match.